The sequence of this T cell receptor beta chain was determined in a study of blood T cell repertoires in COVID-19. Overall study: Samples of COVID-19 (acute and convalescent) were obtained from the United States, Italy and Spain. T cells, B-cell-depleted T cells, or PBMCs supplied cDNA or gDNA.

CDR1 is LGHDT, CDR2 YNNKEL, per germline (reference sequence). The CDR3 has 14 amino acids. The V end was cut by 1 base, the J end by 11 bases, with 17 bases between. Original handling: Reference gene primer amplification in the assay estimated nucleated cell counts. Assay used: immunoSEQ multiplex PCR; TCRdb lists only in-frame clones, some missing. V and J calls and clone size are as listed in that table; D and trimming were resolved from the DNA. This table holds 490,000 or so clones, 85% to 90% found once. Two negative PCRs, clearance, or symptom resolution had been documented for recovered Cohort 3 donors.

The source material was PBMCs or T cells enriched from blood (not recorded which). The sequence was collected from a woman aged 40 to 50 who had recovered from COVID-19. The chain links TRBV3-1 (or the pseudogene TRBV3-2) to TRBJ1-1; perhaps TRBD1 as D (5 bases). CDR3 nucleotides: TGTGCCAGCAGCCAAGTTCAAGCGGGGGATTCGGCTTTCTTT. Translation: CASSQVQAGDSAFF.